These 20 T cell receptor beta chains were sequenced from one sample in a study of blood T cell repertoires in COVID-19. Produced via immunoSEQ multiplex PCR; TCRdb's table is partial and in-frame only. Of 250,000 to 350,000 clones in the sample, roughly 88% were seen once. Specimen: PBMCs or T cells enriched from blood (not recorded which). The receptor source for this set is a woman in her 30s who had recovered from COVID-19.

This chain links TRBV6-5 with TRBJ1-1; 7 bases map to TRBD1. Germline CDR1 and CDR2: MNHEY and SVGAGI. V lost 4 bases, J lost 0 bases, and 8 bases stayed unmatched. The CDR3 length is 16 residues. CDR3 sequence (DNA): TGTGCCAGCAGTTCCACCCTGACAGGGCTGAACACTGAAGCTTTCTTT. It specifies CASSSTLTGLNTEAFF.

V gene TRBV3-1 (or the pseudogene TRBV3-2) combines with J gene TRBJ2-1, with D hard to call. The CDR3 totals 14 residues. V lost 4 bases and J lost 4, with 11 bases in between. Germline V lookup: CDR1 LGHDT, CDR2 YNNKEL (reference sequence). CDR3: CASSRVLQYNEQFF. CDR3 DNA: TGTGCCAGCAGCCGGGTCCTACAGTACAATGAGCAGTTCTTC.

The chain joins TRBV25-1 to TRBJ2-5, with 8 bases matching TRBD1. This CDR3 is 14 amino acids long. Germline loops: CDR1 MGHDK, CDR2 SYGVNS. Trimming at V came to 6 bases and at J to 5 bases, leaving 8 bases not matched to a gene. CDR3 region: CASSAGGGWETQYF. Written as DNA, the CDR3 is TGTGCCAGCAGCGCAGGGGGCGGGTGGGAGACCCAGTACTTC.

The rearrangement uses TRBV29-1 and TRBJ2-3; TRBD2 matches 10 bases. V lost 6 bases to trimming and J lost 4 bases; unmatched junction nucleotides: 7. There are 14 residues in the CDR3. Germline CDR1 SQVTM, CDR2 ANQGSEA. This chain's CDR3 is CSVTRGTSADTQYF. The DNA of the CDR3 is TGCAGCGTCACCCGTGGGACTAGCGCAGATACGCAGTATTTT.

This clone has a handful of counts. V and J are TRBV20-1 and TRBJ2-5, with 7 bases fitting TRBD2. This CDR3 region has 17 residues. The germline V gene encodes CDR1 DFQATT and CDR2 SNEGSKA (reference sequence). With 3 bases clipped from V and 7 bases from J, the junction kept 20 bases outside the gene matches. CDR3 sequence: CSASGAVASGSMGTQYF. The CDR3 DNA follows: TGCAGTGCTAGTGGCGCAGTGGCTAGCGGATCCATGGGGACCCAGTACTTC.

The rearrangement uses TRBV28 and TRBJ1-4; weak D call: TRBD1 (6 bases). V was pared by 8 bases and J by 6 bases, with 10 bases between. The CDR3 contains 12 residues. The germline V gene encodes CDR1 MDHEN and CDR2 SYDVKM. The CDR3 spells CASGQNYEKLFF. For the CDR3, the DNA is TGTGCCAGCGGACAGAACTATGAAAAACTGTTTTTT. Supplemented by reference TRBV28 and TRBJ1-4, the full variable domain reads DVKVTQSSRYLVKRTGEKVFLECVQDMDHENMFWYRQDPGLGLRLIYFSYDVKMKEKGDIPEGYSVSREKKERFSLILESASTNQTSMYLCASGQNYEKLFFGSGTQLSVL.

This clone was recorded only once. The chain is built from TRBV3-1 (or the pseudogene TRBV3-2) and TRBJ1-2; TRBD1 matches 7 bases. Trimming removed 5 bases from V and 0 bases from J; junction bases left unmatched: 3. The V gene's germline CDR1 is LGHDT and CDR2 YNNKEL (reference sequence). CDR3 length equals 14 residues. In DNA, the CDR3 is TGTGCCAGCAGCGACAGGGATACTAACTATGGCTACACCTTC. Translating gives CASSDRDTNYGYTF.

The genes are TRBV28 and TRBJ1-6, with no clear D. V lost 6 bases to trimming and J lost 5 bases, with 11 bases between them. There are 14 residues in the CDR3. Per the germline V gene, CDR1 is MDHEN and CDR2 is SYDVKM. CDR3 sequence reads: CASSSPGDNSPLHF. The DNA of the CDR3 is TGTGCCAGCAGCTCTCCGGGAGATAATTCACCCCTCCACTTT.

The chain has TRBV11-2 and TRBJ2-7, with 8 bases fitting TRBD2. The V gene's germline CDR1 is SGHAT and CDR2 FQNNGV. The CDR3 has 15 residues. Trimming at V came to 5 bases and at J to 1 base, leaving 7 bases not matched to a gene. CDR3 DNA: TGTGCCAGCAGCCCCGTGGCTAGCGGGTCCTACGAGCAGTACTTC. It yields the protein CASSPVASGSYEQYF. Drawing the rest from reference TRBV11-2 and TRBJ2-7, the complete variable domain is EAGVAQSPRYKIIEKRQSVAFWCNPISGHATLYWYQQILGQGPKLLIQFQNNGVVDDSQLPKDRFSAERLKGVDSTLKIQPAKLEDSAVYLCASSPVASGSYEQYFGPGTRLTVT.

The chain combines TRBV28 with TRBJ1-5; D uncertain. With 6 bases removed from V and 4 bases from J, the gap between germline ends came to 13 bases. This CDR3 region has 14 residues. CDR1 is MDHEN, CDR2 SYDVKM, per germline. The CDR3 spells CASSPTGSNQPQHF. DNA for the CDR3: TGTGCCAGCAGCCCAACGGGGAGTAATCAGCCCCAGCATTTT. Full variable domain (remainder filled in from reference TRBV28 and TRBJ1-5): DVKVTQSSRYLVKRTGEKVFLECVQDMDHENMFWYRQDPGLGLRLIYFSYDVKMKEKGDIPEGYSVSREKKERFSLILESASTNQTSMYLCASSPTGSNQPQHFGDGTRLSIL.

The chain has TRBV5-1 and TRBJ1-4; TRBD1 agrees at 9 bases. V was clipped by 0 bases and J by 5 bases; unmatched bases: 5. Per germline, CDR1 SGHRS and CDR2 YFSETQ. This CDR3 has 16 residues. The CDR3 sequence is CASSLALGQGNEKLFF. CDR3 bases: TGCGCCAGCAGCTTGGCCTTGGGACAGGGCAATGAAAAACTGTTTTTT. The whole variable domain, remainder taken from reference TRBV5-1 and TRBJ1-4, is KAGVTQTPRYLIKTRGQQVTLSCSPISGHRSVSWYQQTPGQGLQFLFEYFSETQRNKGNFPGRFSGRQFSNSRSEMNVSTLELGDSALYLCASSLALGQGNEKLFFGSGTQLSVL.

The rearrangement links TRBV10-2 to TRBJ2-2; TRBD2 might be the D (6 bases). The CDR3 has 14 amino acids. Germline V gene sequence: CDR1 WSHSY, CDR2 SAAADI. Deletions cut 8 bases from V and 0 bases from J, with 10 bases between. The CDR3 loop reads CASSGDSNTGELFF. DNA for the CDR3: TGCGCCAGCTCCGGGGACTCGAACACCGGGGAGCTGTTTTTT.

V and J are TRBV28 and TRBJ2-7, with D unresolved. V was cut by 2 bases and J by 3 bases, with 8 bases left in between. Germline loops: CDR1 MDHEN, CDR2 SYDVKM. The CDR3 is 13 residues long. The DNA of the CDR3 is TGTGCCAGCAGTTTACTGCGGAGCTACGAGCAGTACTTC. Protein: CASSLLRSYEQYF.

The V gene is TRBV3-1 (or the pseudogene TRBV3-2), the J gene TRBJ2-7; D possibly corresponds to TRBD2 (5 bases). The CDR3 contains 15 residues. Germline V gene sequence: CDR1 LGHDT, CDR2 YNNKEL (reference sequence). Trimming removed 4 bases at V and 5 bases at J, with 18 bases between. Written as DNA, the CDR3 is TGTGCCAGCAGCCTTGGGAACCTGGGGAGAAACGAGCAGTACTTC. Amino acid sequence: CASSLGNLGRNEQYF.

The rearrangement links TRBV5-1 to TRBJ2-5; weak D call: TRBD1 (6 bases). The CDR3 runs 13 residues. Trimming took off 4 bases at V and 1 base at J, with 8 bases between the two ends. CDR1 SGHRS and CDR2 YFSETQ come from the germline V gene. CDR3 nucleotide sequence: TGCGCCAGCAGCCCAGGGGTCCAAGAGACCCAGTACTTC. Residues: CASSPGVQETQYF.

This clone appeared a single time. This chain uses TRBV5-1 with TRBJ2-1, with 9 bases that match TRBD1. Germline V gene lookup returns CDR1 SGHRS and CDR2 YFSETQ. The CDR3 has 18 residues. V dropped 1 base and J dropped 8; count of bases not matched to a gene: 16. CDR3 bases: TGCGCCAGCAGCTTGACCCCGCCGGGACAGGGTTTGATACATGAGCAGTTCTTC. Its protein product is CASSLTPPGQGLIHEQFF.

This chain joins TRBV10-3 and TRBJ2-7, with 7 bases matching TRBD2. The length of the CDR3 is 13 residues. Germline V CDR1 and CDR2: ENHRY, SYGVKD. V lost 7 bases to trimming and J lost 6 bases; unmatched junction nucleotides: 9. The chain's CDR3 is CAITKEGGPEQYF. In nucleotides, the CDR3 is TGTGCCATCACTAAAGAGGGAGGGCCCGAGCAGTACTTC.

The J gene is TRBJ1-3, the V gene TRBV7-8; D is uncertain. Germline CDR1 and CDR2: SGHVS and FQNEAQ. This CDR3 region has 19 residues. Between the trimmed V and J ends, which lost 5 bases and 1 base, there was a span of 24 bases. The CDR3 bases are TGTGCCAGCAGCCGACGAGGGTGGGTGCTAGGTGGTTCTGGAAACACCATATATTTT. This codes for CASSRRGWVLGGSGNTIYF.

This clone was recorded only once. The chain is built from TRBV11-2 and TRBJ1-3; 11 nucleotides match TRBD1. V lost 2 bases to trimming and J lost 3 bases; unmatched junction nucleotides: 3. This CDR3 has 16 residues. Germline V CDR1 and CDR2: SGHAT, FQNNGV. CDR3 residues: CASSLIGTGGGNTIYF. CDR3 sequence (DNA): TGTGCCAGCAGCTTAATCGGGACAGGGGGTGGAAACACCATATATTTT.

The chain links TRBV5-1 to TRBJ2-3, with 14 bases aligning to TRBD2. V gave up 4 bases and J gave up 7 bases; unmatched junction bases: 5. This CDR3 is built from 15 residues. CDR1 and CDR2 (germline): SGHRS, YFSETQ. The CDR3 bases are TGCGCCAGCAGCACCGGGACTAGCGGGGGTAATACGCAGTATTTT. Amino acid sequence: CASSTGTSGGNTQYF.